A selection of T cell receptor beta chains follows, all from one sample in a study of shared clonotypes between healthy human individuals. The protocol was immunoSEQ multiplex PCR, while the TCRdb copy is restricted to in-frame clones and leaves out a portion. The sample yields under 850,000 clones, roughly 92% seen once. Sequencing was done on a sample of naive CD8+ T cells sorted from blood. These receptor sequences come from a man aged 25-45 years in good health. The CDR3 runs from the conserved cysteine through the conserved F or W. D genes are given only for firm matches. Rows give clone size only sometimes, using once, few, many, or a class for an expanded clone.

D gene | clone size | J gene | V gene | CDR3 DNA | CDR3 protein
TRBD2 | - | TRBJ2-1 | TRBV13 | TGTGCCAGCAGCCCTACCAGCGGGAGGCACAATGAGCAGTTCTTC | CASSPTSGRHNEQFF
TRBD1 | once | TRBJ1-1 | TRBV28 | TGTGCCAGCAGTCCTACCCCCGGGACAGGGGGGGAAGCTTTCTTT | CASSPTPGTGGEAFF
TRBD2 | - | TRBJ2-3 | TRBV6-4 | TGTGCCAGCAGAACTAGCGGGAGCGCAGATACGCAGTATTTT | CASRTSGSADTQYF
- | - | TRBJ1-5 | TRBV28 | TGTGCCAGCAGTTCAGTAGGAGATCAGCCCCAGCATTTT | CASSSVGDQPQHF
TRBD1 | - | TRBJ1-1 | TRBV18 | TGTGCCAGCTCAGGCGGGACAGAGAACACTGAAGCTTTCTTT | CASSGGTENTEAFF
- | - | TRBJ1-1 | TRBV19 | TGTGCCAGTAGTCCCACGGGCACTGAAGCTTTCTTT | CASSPTGTEAFF
- | - | TRBJ2-1 | TRBV12-1 | TGTGCCAGCAGCTTTGAGCTAGCGGTACCCTCCTACAATGAGCAGTTCTTC | CASSFELAVPSYNEQFF
TRBD1 | - | TRBJ1-2 | TRBV9 | TGTGCCAGCAGCCCCCACGGGGAGACAGGGGAAAGGAGCTACACCTTC | CASSPHGETGERSYTF
- | - | TRBJ2-5 | TRBV11-2 | TGTGCCAGCAGCTCAAAACGGGGCTCTCAAGAGACCCAGTACTTC | CASSSKRGSQETQYF
TRBD2 | - | TRBJ2-7 | TRBV9 | TGTGCCAGCAGCGGGACTAGCTACGAGCAGTACTTC | CASSGTSYEQYF
- | - | TRBJ1-4 | TRBV10-3 | TGTGCCATCAGTGAGACAGGCCTTGGTGAAAGACTGTTTTTT | CAISETGLGERLFF
TRBD2 | - | TRBJ2-1 | TRBV19 | TGTGCCAGTCTCGACTTAGCGGGAGGGTTCAATGAGCAGTTCTTC | CASLDLAGGFNEQFF
- | - | TRBJ1-1 | TRBV9 | TGTGCCAGCAGCGTCGGTGAACCCGAAGGAGCTTTCTTT | CASSVGEPEGAFF
- | - | TRBJ1-1 | TRBV11-2 | TGTGCCAGCAGCCCCGGGAGGGACACTGAAGCTTTCTTT | CASSPGRDTEAFF
- | - | TRBJ2-1 | TRBV21-1 | TGTGCCAGCAGCAAAGCTTGGTCTAGCGGGAACAATGAGCAGTTCTTC | CASSKAWSSGNNEQFF
TRBD1 | - | TRBJ1-1 | TRBV14 | TGTGCCAGCAGCCAGGGACAGGAGAACACTGAAGCTTTCTTT | CASSQGQENTEAFF
- | - | TRBJ2-3 | TRBV4-1 | TGCGCCAGCAGCCCATCGGGCCTTGAACGCACAGATACGCAGTATTTT | CASSPSGLERTDTQYF
- | - | TRBJ2-7 | TRBV5-6 | TGTGCCAGCAGCGTGGGGGCGGGTCCTAACTACGAGCAGTACTTC | CASSVGAGPNYEQYF
- | - | TRBJ1-2 | TRBV9 | TGTGCCAGCACGGGGGGGTCTGGCTATGGCTACACCTTC | CASTGGSGYGYTF
- | few | TRBJ1-2 | TRBV6-5 | TGTGCCAGCAAGACAGGCGGGTTCTATGGCTACACCTTC | CASKTGGFYGYTF
- | - | TRBJ2-1 | TRBV19 | TGTGCCAGTAGTATCGCGGGGAACAGTAACAATGAGCAGTTCTTC | CASSIAGNSNNEQFF
- | - | TRBJ2-1 | TRBV29-1 | TGCAGCGTTGACCAATCTGGGGGCAGGGACAATGAGCAGTTCTTC | CSVDQSGGRDNEQFF
- | once | TRBJ2-1 | TRBV4-1 | TGCGCCAGCAGCTACCTTCCGGGAGAACTGGGTGAGCAGTTCTTC | CASSYLPGELGEQFF
- | - | TRBJ1-5 | TRBV10-3 | TGTGCCATCAGTGAGTCGGTAAAAGGGGGGGTGAATCAGCCCCAGCATTTT | CAISESVKGGVNQPQHF
TRBD1 | - | TRBJ2-3 | TRBV4-3 | TGCGCCAGCAGCCAAGAAAGGACAGGGGCCCCAGATACGCAGTATTTT | CASSQERTGAPDTQYF
TRBD1 | - | TRBJ2-1 | TRBV7-7 | TGTGCTAGCAGCTTAGCGGTACAGGGGGCGTCTTCCAATGAGCAGTTCTTC | CASSLAVQGASSNEQFF
TRBD2 | - | TRBJ2-5 | TRBV29-1 | TGCAGCGTTGGGTCTAGCGGGAGGTTAGGAGAGACCCAGTACTTC | CSVGSSGRLGETQYF
- | few | TRBJ2-2 | TRBV6-1 | TGTGCCAGCATCCCTGACACCGGGGAGCTGTTTTTT | CASIPDTGELFF
- | - | TRBJ2-7 | TRBV5-8 | TGTGCCAGCAGCGTAGCGGACAACCACTACGAGCAGTACTTC | CASSVADNHYEQYF
- | - | TRBJ2-7 | TRBV29-1 | TGCAGCGTTGGGGAGAGGGCCTACGAGCAGTACTTC | CSVGERAYEQYF
- | once | TRBJ2-1 | TRBV5-1 | TGCGCCAGCAATCGGGGAACGGCGGGATACAATGAGCAGTTCTTC | CASNRGTAGYNEQFF
TRBD2 | - | TRBJ2-7 | TRBV6-5 | TGTGCCAGCAGTTACATGACTAGCGGCTCCTACGAGCAGTACTTC | CASSYMTSGSYEQYF
TRBD2 | - | TRBJ2-3 | TRBV14 | TGTGCCAGCAGCCCTATGACTAGCGGACCCACAGATACGCAGTATTTT | CASSPMTSGPTDTQYF
- | - | TRBJ2-1 | TRBV7-6 | TGTGCCAGCAGCCTGTCTGGGCCGGCGAATGAGCAGTTCTTC | CASSLSGPANEQFF
- | - | TRBJ1-1 | TRBV25-1 | TGTGCCAGCAGTGCCACGGGGGACGCCACTGAAGCTTTCTTT | CASSATGDATEAFF
- | - | TRBJ2-5 | TRBV27 | TGTGCCAGCAGTTTATTCCCTGAACGAGTAAAAGAGACCCAGTACTTC | CASSLFPERVKETQYF
- | once | TRBJ2-1 | TRBV11-1 | TGTGCCAGCAGCTCGCTCGGGGGCTGGTCGCAGCCCTCCTACAATGAGCAGTTCTTC | CASSSLGGWSQPSYNEQFF
- | few | TRBJ2-7 | TRBV7-6 | TGTGCCAGCAGCCCCGCACCTGGCGGGGAGCAGTACTTC | CASSPAPGGEQYF
- | - | TRBJ2-7 | TRBV6-1 | TGTGCCAGCACTCGGATCTCCTACGAGCAGTACTTC | CASTRISYEQYF
- | few | TRBJ2-1 | TRBV27 | TGTGCCAGCAGTTTTTTGACGGGTGAGCAGTTCTTC | CASSFLTGEQFF
- | - | TRBJ1-1 | TRBV7-9 | TGTGCCAGCAGCCCGACTGGACTGTCAATATTGCACACTGAAGCTTTCTTT | CASSPTGLSILHTEAFF
TRBD2 | once | TRBJ2-1 | TRBV7-6 | TGTGCCAGCAGCGAACGGACTAGCGAGCAGTTCTTC | CASSERTSEQFF
TRBD1 | - | TRBJ1-2 | TRBV7-9 | TGTGCCAGCACCGGGACAGGGAATGGCTACACCTTC | CASTGTGNGYTF
- | - | TRBJ2-7 | TRBV7-9 | TGTGCCAGCACCAGGCAGGGCGGCTACGAGCAGTACTTC | CASTRQGGYEQYF
TRBD2 | once | TRBJ2-7 | TRBV6-6 | TGTGCCAGCAGTTACGCCCGGGAGGTCCCCCGCGAGCAGTACTTC | CASSYAREVPREQYF
- | once | TRBJ1-4 | TRBV7-2 | TGTGCCAGCAGCTTAGCGGGGGGCCAAACTAATGAAAAACTGTTTTTT | CASSLAGGQTNEKLFF
TRBD1 | - | TRBJ2-7 | TRBV5-1 | TGCGCCAGCAGCCCTACCGGGGCAGGGGGCGAAGAGCAGTACTTC | CASSPTGAGGEEQYF
- | once | TRBJ1-1 | TRBV27 | TGTGCCAGCATGGGGTTGGGCACTGAAGCTTTCTTT | CASMGLGTEAFF
- | - | TRBJ2-1 | TRBV7-6 | TGTGCCAGCAGCCCCCACTTCCAGGGGAGCTCCTACAATGAGCAGTTCTTC | CASSPHFQGSSYNEQFF
- | - | TRBJ2-7 | TRBV28 | TGTGCCAGCAGTATTTGGACTAACGAGCAGTACTTC | CASSIWTNEQYF
- | - | TRBJ2-1 | TRBV7-2 | TGTGCCAGCAGCTTAGTCCAGGCTCTCTACAATGAGCAGTTCTTC | CASSLVQALYNEQFF
- | - | TRBJ2-7 | TRBV4-1 | TGCGCCAGCAGCCAAGACCCAGGGGAGCAGTACTTC | CASSQDPGEQYF
- | - | TRBJ2-1 | TRBV5-6 | TGTGCCAGCAGCTTGGGCGGGACGGGTACCTACAATGAGCAGTTCTTC | CASSLGGTGTYNEQFF
- | - | TRBJ2-1 | TRBV7-9 | TGTGCCAGCATTGCGGGGACAGCAAAAATATACAATGAGCAGTTCTTC | CASIAGTAKIYNEQFF
- | - | TRBJ2-5 | TRBV27 | TGTGCCAGCAGCGCGTCAGGGTACCAAGAGACCCAGTACTTC | CASSASGYQETQYF
- | - | TRBJ2-2 | TRBV6-1 | TGTGCCAGCAGTGAAGCCAGCCCGTACACCGGGGAGCTGTTTTTT | CASSEASPYTGELFF
- | - | TRBJ2-2 | TRBV27 | TGTGCCAGCAGTTTGACATACACCGGGGAGCTGTTTTTT | CASSLTYTGELFF